This T cell receptor beta chain comes out of a study of blood T cell repertoires in COVID-19. Study-level background: Sources were T cells, B-cell-depleted T cells, or PBMCs; the material itself was cDNA or gDNA.

Authors' analysis steps: Reference gene primers were amplified, and this amplification served to estimate nucleated cell counts. Using immunoSEQ multiplex PCR, the repertoire was profiled, and TCRdb retains in-frame clones only, with some absent. D and trimming come from the DNA, and the V and J calls and clone size come from that table. The table lists tens of thousands of clones, about four fifths of them singletons. Trimming shortened V by 1 base and J by 1 base, and 14 bases separated the two germline ends. The CDR3 contains 16 residues. Germline CDR1 reads LGHDT; CDR2 reads YNNKEL (reference sequence).

The chain carries TRBV3-1 (or the pseudogene TRBV3-2) and TRBJ2-7; D is perhaps TRBD2 (5 bases). The source of this sequence is a human donor in a cohort sampled during active COVID-19. The material sequenced was peripheral blood. CDR3 nucleotides: TGTGCCAGCAGCCAAGCCTGGCTGGGCGGGTCCTACGAGCAGTACTTC. Translating it yields CASSQAWLGGSYEQYF.